Shown below are 14 T cell receptor beta chains from a single sample sequenced in a study of blood T cell repertoires in COVID-19. Produced via immunoSEQ multiplex PCR; TCRdb's table is partial and in-frame only. The table has more than 65,000 clones, roughly nine tenths seen once; the top ten hold about 9.1%. The specimen was peripheral blood. The receptors originated from a man between 45 and 60 years old with acute or convalescent COVID-19.

A single count supports this clone. V usage is TRBV5-6 and J usage is TRBJ1-1, with D possibly TRBD1 on 5 matching bases. Germline loops: CDR1 SGHDT, CDR2 YYEEEE. The CDR3 consists of 15 residues. V was trimmed by 0 bases and J by 4 bases, leaving 13 bases between them. CDR3 in DNA: TGTGCCAGCAGCTTGGGGCCGGGGGAGGGCACTGAAGCTTTCTTT. This sequence encodes CASSLGPGEGTEAFF.

The CDR3 region has the DNA TGTGCCAGCAGCTTGGAGGGCGCAGTAATCTATGGCTACACCTTC. It encodes CASSLEGAVIYGYTF. V and J are TRBV11-2 and TRBJ1-2; D uncertain. CDR1 is SGHAT and CDR2 is FQNNGV in the germline V gene. The CDR3 spans 15 residues. Trimming cost V 3 bases and J 4 bases, with 15 bases left between them.

The chain links TRBV28 to TRBJ1-2; no reliable D call. CDR1 is MDHEN and CDR2 is SYDVKM in the germline V gene. Trimming removed 11 bases from V and 1 base from J, with 11 bases in between. CDR3 length: 12 residues. The CDR3 region has the DNA TGTGCCTCGAGTGACATTAACTATGGCTACACCTTC. This sequence encodes CASSDINYGYTF.

The V and J genes are TRBV9 and TRBJ1-2, with D possibly being TRBD1 (5 bases). This CDR3 has 14 residues. Looked up from germline, CDR1 is SGDLS and CDR2 is YYNGEE. Trimming shortened V by 4 bases and J by 8 bases, and 18 bases separated the two germline ends. The CDR3, as DNA: TGTGCCAGCAGCATCCATTCGCAGGGCCGAGGCTACACCTTC. Its translation is CASSIHSQGRGYTF.

The chain recombines TRBV6-5 with TRBJ1-6; TRBD1 matches at 7 bases. There are 13 residues in the CDR3. J lost 7 bases, V lost 7 bases, and 4 bases had no gene match. Germline loops: CDR1 MNHEY, CDR2 SVGAGI. CDR3 bases: TGTGCCAGCAAGGAGGGGGCGAATTCACCCCTCCACTTT. Its protein is CASKEGANSPLHF.

The rearrangement joins TRBV9 to TRBJ1-3; TRBD1 matches 9 bases. The CDR3 runs 15 residues. The ends lost 1 base at V and 2 bases at J; junction bases unmatched: 1. Germline values: CDR1 SGDLS, CDR2 YYNGEE. The CDR3 DNA reads as TGTGCCAGCAGCGTACGGACAGGGGCTGGAAACACCATATATTTT. It is translated as CASSVRTGAGNTIYF. Full variable domain (remainder filled in from reference TRBV9 and TRBJ1-3): DSGVTQTPKHLITATGQRVTLRCSPRSGDLSVYWYQQSLDQGLQFLIQYYNGEERAKGNILERFSAQQFPDLHSELNLSSLELGDSALYFCASSVRTGAGNTIYFGEGSWLTVV.

The genes are TRBV19 and TRBJ1-1, with 7 bases lining up with TRBD1. Looked up from germline, CDR1 is LNHDA and CDR2 is SQIVND (reference sequence). V lost 3 bases to trimming and J lost 0 bases; unmatched junction nucleotides: 7. The CDR3 covers 16 residues. CDR3 residues: CASSMKTGSMNTEAFF. The CDR3 nucleotides are TGTGCCAGTAGTATGAAGACAGGGTCCATGAACACTGAAGCTTTCTTT.

The CDR3 DNA reads TGTGCCAGCAGCACGGGACTGTTCGGCCTGGCGGATTCACCCCTCCACTTT. Translating gives CASSTGLFGLADSPLHF. The chain has TRBV7-2 and TRBJ1-6, with TRBD1 as a possible D gene (5 bases). CDR1 is SGHTA, CDR2 FQGNSA, per germline. This CDR3 comprises 17 residues. V was clipped by 5 bases and J by 8 bases, with 22 bases between them.

V and J are TRBV5-1 and TRBJ1-1, with D maybe TRBD1 (6 bases). Germline lookup yields CDR1 SGHRS and CDR2 YFSETQ. CDR3 length: 14 residues. The V end lost 6 bases, the J end lost 1 base, and 13 bases lay between the germline ends. This chain's CDR3 is CASKMDSANTEAFF. DNA for the CDR3: TGCGCCAGCAAGATGGACAGTGCGAACACTGAAGCTTTCTTT.

The V and J genes are TRBV28 and TRBJ1-3, with 7 bases fitting TRBD1. CDR3 length equals 14 residues. Germline V CDR1 and CDR2: MDHEN, SYDVKM. The V segment lost 4 bases and the J segment 1 base; nucleotides outside the gene matches: 1. CDR3 sequence (DNA): TGTGCCAGCAGTTCGACAGGGTCTGGAAACACCATATATTTT. Translating it yields CASSSTGSGNTIYF.

The chain has TRBV7-9 and TRBJ2-7; D ambiguous. The CDR3 is made up of 14 amino acids. V gave up 1 base and J gave up 4 bases, with 11 bases separating them. From germline, CDR1 is SEHNR and CDR2 FQNEAQ (reference sequence). The CDR3 region has the DNA TGTGCCAGCAGCTTAGGGTTGGCACCTTACGAGCAGTACGTC. Amino acids: CASSLGLAPYEQYV.

The chain recombines TRBV6-6 with TRBJ1-5; D is ambiguous. CDR3 length equals 11 residues. Germline lookup yields CDR1 MNHNY and CDR2 SVGAGI (reference sequence). The V end lost 10 bases, the J end lost 9 bases, and 13 bases lay between the germline ends. CDR3 in DNA: TGTGCCACCCAATCCGGCGGGCCCCAGCATTTT. It encodes CATQSGGPQHF.

The chain couples TRBV11-2 to TRBJ2-1; TRBD1 matches at 8 bases. The ends lost 3 bases at V and 4 bases at J; junction bases unmatched: 5. Germline loops: CDR1 SGHAT, CDR2 FQNNGV. This CDR3 contains 15 residues. CDR3 coding DNA: TGTGCCAGCAGCTTTCAGGGGGCCGGTTACAATGAGCAGTTCTTC. Translation: CASSFQGAGYNEQFF.

The chain employs TRBV3-1 (or the pseudogene TRBV3-2) and TRBJ2-5, with TRBD2 identical over 12 bases. Germline V gives CDR1 LGHDT, CDR2 YNNKEL (reference sequence). The J segment lost 0 bases and the V segment lost 6 bases, leaving 5 bases of the junction unmatched. There are 16 residues in the CDR3. As DNA, the CDR3 is TGTGCCAGCAGGGGACTAGCGGGCTTATACCAAGAGACCCAGTACTTC. Protein: CASRGLAGLYQETQYF.